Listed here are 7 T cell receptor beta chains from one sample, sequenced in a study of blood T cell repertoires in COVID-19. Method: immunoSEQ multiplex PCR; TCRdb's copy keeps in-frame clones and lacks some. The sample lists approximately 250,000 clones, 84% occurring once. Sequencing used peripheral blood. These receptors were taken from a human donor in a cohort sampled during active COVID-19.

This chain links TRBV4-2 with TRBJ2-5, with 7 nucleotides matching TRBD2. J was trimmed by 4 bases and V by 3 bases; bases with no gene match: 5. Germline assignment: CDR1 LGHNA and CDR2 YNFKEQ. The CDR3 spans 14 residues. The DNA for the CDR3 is TGTGCCAGCAGCCATGCGGGAGATCGAGAGACCCAGTACTTC. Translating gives CASSHAGDRETQYF.

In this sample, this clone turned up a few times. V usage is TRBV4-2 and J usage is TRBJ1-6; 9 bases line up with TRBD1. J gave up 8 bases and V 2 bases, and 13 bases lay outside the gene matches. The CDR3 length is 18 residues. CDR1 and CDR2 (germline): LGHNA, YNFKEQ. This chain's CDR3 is CASSQFPPDRGWHSPLHF. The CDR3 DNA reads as TGTGCCAGCAGCCAATTTCCGCCGGACAGGGGTTGGCATTCACCCCTCCACTTT.

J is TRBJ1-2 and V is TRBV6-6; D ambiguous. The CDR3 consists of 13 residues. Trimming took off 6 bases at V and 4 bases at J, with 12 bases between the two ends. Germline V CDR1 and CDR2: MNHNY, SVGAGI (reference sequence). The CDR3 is CASSHTQAYGYTF. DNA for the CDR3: TGTGCCAGCAGCCACACCCAGGCCTATGGCTACACCTTC.

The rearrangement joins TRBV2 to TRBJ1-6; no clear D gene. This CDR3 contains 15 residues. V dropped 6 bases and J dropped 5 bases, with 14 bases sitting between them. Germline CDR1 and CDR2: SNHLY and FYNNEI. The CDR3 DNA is TGTGCCAGCAGAGATGACCGGGATAATAATTCACCCCTCCACTTT. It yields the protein CASRDDRDNNSPLHF.

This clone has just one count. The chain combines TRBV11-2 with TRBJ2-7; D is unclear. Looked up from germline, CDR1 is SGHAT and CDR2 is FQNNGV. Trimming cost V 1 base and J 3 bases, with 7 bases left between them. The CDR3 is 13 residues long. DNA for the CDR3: TGTGCCAGCAGCTTAGGTACGAGCTACGAGCAGTACTTC. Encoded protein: CASSLGTSYEQYF.

For the CDR3, the DNA is TGTGCCAGCAGCCCCTTCAGGGGGACTGAAGCTTTCTTT. This translates into CASSPFRGTEAFF. The chain employs TRBV5-6 and TRBJ1-1, with TRBD1 identical over 7 bases. V dropped 4 bases and J dropped 5; count of bases not matched to a gene: 5. The CDR3 loop spans 13 amino acids. In germline, CDR1 is SGHDT, CDR2 YYEEEE.

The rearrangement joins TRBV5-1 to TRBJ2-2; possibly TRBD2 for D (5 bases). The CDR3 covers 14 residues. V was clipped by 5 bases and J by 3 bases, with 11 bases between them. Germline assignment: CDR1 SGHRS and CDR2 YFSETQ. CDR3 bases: TGCGCCAGCAGTGAGGGTTGGGACACCGGGGAGCTGTTTTTT. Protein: CASSEGWDTGELFF.